This is a list of T cell receptor beta chains from one sample in a study of shared clonotypes between healthy human individuals. Generated by immunoSEQ multiplex PCR, the TCRdb table keeps only in-frame clones and is missing some. The sample holds fewer than 2.5 million clones, approximately 93% seen once. Sequencing was performed on naive CD4+ T cells from PBMCs. The receptors shown here come from a young man in good health. Some clones in this sample may be carry-over from other donors' samples. Each CDR3 is given with its conserved first and last residue. The D gene is left open where the match is weak. Size is omitted from some rows. Given values are once, few, many or a class for expanded clones.

D gene,J gene,V gene,clone size,CDR3 DNA,CDR3 protein
TRBD1,TRBJ2-4,TRBV27,.,TGTGCCAGCAGGACGAGGGGACAGGGGTTTGGCATTCAGTACTTC,CASRTRGQGFGIQYF
.,TRBJ1-2,TRBV10-3,.,TGTGCCTCGGCCCAGGATGGAGGGAAAGGCTACACCTTC,CASAQDGGKGYTF
TRBD2,TRBJ2-3,TRBV29-1,.,TGCAGCGCCGAAGCGGGAGGGCCGGGCACAGATACGCAGTATTTT,CSAEAGGPGTDTQYF
.,TRBJ1-1,TRBV14,.,TGTGCCAGCAGCTTGGGACTCGCAGGTACTGAAGCTTTCTTT,CASSLGLAGTEAFF
.,TRBJ2-7,TRBV28,.,TGTGCCACCACACAGGGGCTAGCGGTGTACGAGCAGTACTTC,CATTQGLAVYEQYF
TRBD1,TRBJ2-2,TRBV9,.,TGTGCCAGCAAAAGACAGGGTAACACCGGGGAGCTGTTTTTT,CASKRQGNTGELFF
.,TRBJ2-5,TRBV7-3,.,TGTGCCAGCAGCTTAGGGCTAGCTCAAGAGACCCAGTACTTC,CASSLGLAQETQYF
.,TRBJ1-1,TRBV5-1,.,TGCGCCAGCAGCTTCGGACGGTCCACTGAAGCTTTCTTT,CASSFGRSTEAFF
.,TRBJ1-2,TRBV7-2,once,TGTGCCAGCAGCTTGGGGTCACACTATGGCTACACCTTC,CASSLGSHYGYTF
.,TRBJ2-2,TRBV5-1,once,TGCGCCAGCAGCGCAGTTACGGGCGGGGAGCTGTTTTTT,CASSAVTGGELFF
.,TRBJ1-1,TRBV6-5,.,TGTGCCAGCAGTTACCCCGACACTGAAGCTTTCTTT,CASSYPDTEAFF
.,TRBJ1-1,TRBV2,few,TGTGCCAGCAGTGAAGCGGTTCTGACTGAAGCTTTCTTT,CASSEAVLTEAFF
TRBD2,TRBJ2-3,TRBV5-1,.,TGCGCCAGCAGCCCGGGGACTAGCGGGAGTAGCACAGATACGCAGTATTTT,CASSPGTSGSSTDTQYF
.,TRBJ2-3,TRBV25-1,.,TGTGCCAGCCTCCCTGCACCAGCTAGCACAGATACGCAGTATTTT,CASLPAPASTDTQYF
TRBD1,TRBJ1-1,TRBV19,.,TGTGCCAGCACACAGGGGGCGCGGACTGAAGCTTTCTTT,CASTQGARTEAFF
.,TRBJ2-3,TRBV10-3,.,TGTGCCATCAGTGAGTCTCGGGATACGCAGTATTTT,CAISESRDTQYF
.,TRBJ2-3,TRBV7-3,.,TGTGCCAGCAGCTTAAGATTTGAGCGATTCACTCCAGATACGCAGTATTTT,CASSLRFERFTPDTQYF
TRBD2,TRBJ2-3,TRBV7-3,once,TGTGCCAGCAGCTCCCGCCCGACTAGCGGGAGGGCAGCAGATACGCAGTATTTT,CASSSRPTSGRAADTQYF
TRBD1,TRBJ1-3,TRBV18,.,TGTGCCAGCTCACCTGGGACAGGGACTGGAAACACCATATATTTT,CASSPGTGTGNTIYF
.,TRBJ2-1,TRBV29-1,.,TGCAGCCTCTGGGGAGGAGACACGTACAATGAGCAGTTCTTC,CSLWGGDTYNEQFF
TRBD1,TRBJ2-7,TRBV11-2,.,TGTGCCAGCACCCCGGGCCCGGGACAGGGCTACGAGCAGTACTTC,CASTPGPGQGYEQYF
.,TRBJ1-4,TRBV6-5,.,TGTGCCAGCAGGGACGGAACACTCCAAAAACTGTTTTTT,CASRDGTLQKLFF
TRBD1,TRBJ2-3,TRBV5-1,.,TGCGCCAGCAGCCTACAGGGGCCGAGCACAGATACGCAGTATTTT,CASSLQGPSTDTQYF
TRBD1,TRBJ1-4,TRBV7-6,.,TGTGCCAGCAGCGTAGAGCCGATGACAGGGGGCTTGGGAAAACTGTTTTTT,CASSVEPMTGGLGKLFF
.,TRBJ2-3,TRBV28,.,TGTGCCAGCAGAACAAGCCCTCGAGGTACGCAGTATTTT,CASRTSPRGTQYF
.,TRBJ1-1,TRBV7-9,.,TGTGCCAGCAGCCCCCGGGGGTTTATGAACACTGAAGCTTTCTTT,CASSPRGFMNTEAFF
TRBD2,TRBJ2-5,TRBV5-6,.,TGTGCCAGCAGCGAATCAAAGCGGGACTACCGACCACTGGGGGAGACCCAGTACTTC,CASSESKRDYRPLGETQYF
.,TRBJ1-2,TRBV6-5,.,TGTGCCACCGCTGCCGGGACCAGGGACTATGGCTACACCTTC,CATAAGTRDYGYTF
.,TRBJ2-5,TRBV6-1,once,TGTGCCAGCAGCTTGGACTTCCAAGAGACCCAGTACTTC,CASSLDFQETQYF
.,TRBJ1-2,TRBV4-1,.,TGCGCCAGCAGCCAGGATGCTAACTATGGCTACACCTTC,CASSQDANYGYTF
TRBD1,TRBJ2-1,TRBV2,.,TGTGCCAGCAGCATGGACAGGGTCGCCTACAATGAGCAGTTCTTC,CASSMDRVAYNEQFF
.,TRBJ2-2,TRBV5-1,.,TGCGCCAGCAGCTTGAATCCAGGGGACCTCGCCGGGGAGCTGTTTTTT,CASSLNPGDLAGELFF
.,TRBJ2-7,TRBV29-1,once,TGCAGCGTTGAAGACGGGGCGGGTGGGAGCTCCTACGAGCAGTACTTC,CSVEDGAGGSSYEQYF
.,TRBJ2-7,TRBV5-4,.,TGTGCCAGCAGCTTGGCCCAAGTCCCTATCTACGAGCAGTACTTC,CASSLAQVPIYEQYF
TRBD1,TRBJ2-2,TRBV2,.,TGTGCCAGCAGTATGGGACAGGGGGCTATAAACACCGGGGAGCTGTTTTTT,CASSMGQGAINTGELFF
.,TRBJ2-2,TRBV11-2,.,TGTGCCAGCAGCTCTTATTGGGACCGAGACACCGGGGAGCTGTTTTTT,CASSSYWDRDTGELFF